One TCR beta chain is described in this entry. One base away lies a much larger clone, so this may be a sequencing read error. The sample carries other DNA sequences with the same CDR3. Naivety among CD8 cells was defined by CD45RO negativity and positive CCR7 selection, thereby excluding terminally differentiated effector memory CD45RA+ cells. This record belongs to a study of shared clonotypes between healthy human individuals. The repertoire was sequenced with immunoSEQ multiplex PCR; TCRdb's copy has only in-frame clones and lacks some. The sample includes about 2.2 million clones, roughly 91% seen only once; the top ten take over 1.5%. This CDR3 has 11 amino acids. Germline CDR1 is SGHKS and CDR2 is YYEKEE (reference sequence). Trimming cost V 5 bases and J 5 bases, with 7 bases left between them.

The chain combines TRBV5-5 with TRBJ2-5; D remains unclear. Specimen: naive CD8+ T cells from PBMCs. The TCR comes from a man younger than 35 in good health. Some clones in this sample may be carry-over from other donors' samples. The CDR3 region has the DNA TGTGCCAGCAGTTTCGGGGAGACCCAGTACTTC. It specifies CASSFGETQYF.